These 12 T cell receptor beta chains share one sample of origin, sequenced in a study of T-cell memory formation after mild COVID-19. A single record per CDR3 protein comes from TCRdb applying MiXCR to the 5' RACE reads. The repertoire holds around 440,000 distinct CDR3 sequences, with roughly 18% as singletons. The sequenced sample consisted of PBMCs or a T cell subset sorted from them (not recorded which). These receptors originate from an adult woman who had mild COVID-19 (a few samples of this study predate the infection). Cell type and time point are not known.

A few counts support this clonotype. The chain joins TRBV25-1 to TRBJ2-7; 7 bases align to TRBD1. Germline loops: CDR1 MGHDK, CDR2 SYGVNS. The CDR3 runs to 15 residues. With 1 base clipped from V and 3 bases from J, the junction kept 6 bases outside the gene matches. The CDR3 sequence: CASSESFAGGYEQYF. CDR3 in DNA: TGTGCCAGCAGTGAATCCTTCGCAGGGGGCTACGAGCAGTACTTC.

This clonotype was seen only a few times. V and J are TRBV2 and TRBJ1-1; no clear D gene. The ends were cut back, 7 bases at V and 1 base at J, with 10 bases in the middle. The CDR3 loop spans 13 amino acids. CDR1 SNHLY and CDR2 FYNNEI come from the germline V gene. For the CDR3, the DNA is TGTGCCAGCACGGAGAACCCGAACACTGAAGCTTTCTTT. Its protein is CASTENPNTEAFF.

This chain uses TRBV5-1 with TRBJ2-5; TRBD2 agrees at 8 bases. Germline lookup yields CDR1 SGHRS and CDR2 YFSETQ. CDR3 size: 15 residues. Trimming took 2 bases from V and 4 from J; bases not matched to a gene: 7. CDR3 sequence: CASSLAGVGGETQYF. Here the CDR3 DNA reads TGCGCCAGCAGCTTAGCGGGGGTAGGCGGAGAGACCCAGTACTTC.

This clonotype was detected a few times. The chain uses TRBV12-3 or TRBV12-4 and TRBJ2-2; D tentatively fits TRBD1 or TRBD2 (5 bases each). V shed 6 bases and J shed 2 bases, with 19 bases lying between them. The CDR3 totals 17 residues. The CDR3 reads CASRTGLRASNTGELFF. Written as DNA, the CDR3 is TGTGCCAGCAGAACGGGGCTAAGGGCCTCTAACACCGGGGAGCTGTTTTTT.

There are a few counts of this clonotype. The V gene is TRBV30, the J gene TRBJ2-7, with D possibly matching TRBD1 (5 bases). Germline values: CDR1 GTSNPN, CDR2 SVGIG (reference sequence). The germline V and J ends were trimmed by 2 bases and 4 bases, with 12 bases remaining between them. The CDR3 runs to 13 residues. This chain's CDR3 is CAWSKGVTYEQYF. CDR3 DNA: TGTGCCTGGAGTAAAGGGGTTACGTACGAGCAGTACTTC.

At least ten counts were recorded for this clonotype. This chain connects TRBV6-5 to TRBJ2-3; 8 bases match TRBD2. Germline V gene data show CDR1 as MNHEY and CDR2 as SVGAGI. The CDR3 contains 15 residues. After removal of 6 bases from V and 4 bases from J, the junction contained 9 bases not matched to a gene. The CDR3 nucleotides read TGTGCCAGCAGCTATGTGGCGGGAGGCTCAGATACGCAGTATTTT. Its translation: CASSYVAGGSDTQYF.

The CDR3 protein is CASSPYDSTDTQYF. CDR3 DNA: TGTGCCAGCTCACCATACGACTCCACAGATACGCAGTATTTT. The chain uses TRBV18 and TRBJ2-3, with D hard to call. Trimming left V 2 bases short and J 2 bases short, with 8 bases between. The V gene's germline CDR1 is KGHSH and CDR2 LQKENI. The CDR3 is 14 residues long.

This clonotype was found a few times. This chain links TRBV28 with TRBJ2-6; no clear D gene. Germline CDR1 MDHEN, CDR2 SYDVKM. The germline V and J ends were trimmed by 5 bases and 2 bases, with 16 bases remaining between them. CDR3 length: 17 residues. As DNA, the CDR3 is TGTGCCAGCAGTACCGCGCGGCCGGGCACTGGGGCCAACGTCCTGACTTTC. This translates into CASSTARPGTGANVLTF. The entire variable domain, with the rest obtained from reference TRBV28 and TRBJ2-6, is as follows: DVKVTQSSRYLVKRTGEKVFLECVQDMDHENMFWYRQDPGLGLRLIYFSYDVKMKEKGDIPEGYSVSREKKERFSLILESASTNQTSMYLCASSTARPGTGANVLTFGAGSRLTVL.

V gene TRBV9 combines with J gene TRBJ2-1; 7 bases agree with TRBD2. Trimming removed 5 bases from V and 4 bases from J; junction bases left unmatched: 6. The CDR3 is made up of 14 amino acids. Germline lookup yields CDR1 SGDLS and CDR2 YYNGEE. In DNA, the CDR3 is TGTGCCAGCAGTGGAAGCGGGGTTTACAATGAGCAGTTCTTC. Translation gives CASSGSGVYNEQFF. The full variable domain, completed using reference TRBV9 and TRBJ2-1, is DSGVTQTPKHLITATGQRVTLRCSPRSGDLSVYWYQQSLDQGLQFLIQYYNGEERAKGNILERFSAQQFPDLHSELNLSSLELGDSALYFCASSGSGVYNEQFFGPGTRLTVL.

This clonotype was counted at least ten times. The rearrangement links TRBV5-1 to TRBJ2-1, with TRBD1 as a possible D gene (6 bases). The germline CDR1 and CDR2 sequences are SGHRS and YFSETQ. V lost 6 bases, J lost 9 bases, and 19 bases lay in between. This CDR3 is built from 14 residues. CDR3 protein: CASTPRTATPEQFF. The CDR3 nucleotides are TGCGCCAGCACGCCCAGGACAGCGACCCCTGAGCAGTTCTTC.

This clonotype turned up a few times. This CDR3 is CASSKTGHNSPLHF. In DNA form, the CDR3 reads TGTGCCAGCAGCAAGACAGGGCATAATTCACCCCTCCACTTT. The chain joins TRBV21-1 to TRBJ1-6; TRBD1, the table's D call, lacks a check against the DNA. TRBV21-1 is annotated as a pseudogene. The CDR3 has 14 residues.

This clonotype has more than one count but fewer than ten. J is TRBJ2-1 and V is TRBV12-3 or TRBV12-4; TRBD1 matches at 9 bases. The trim removed 7 bases at V and 8 bases at J, leaving 6 bases unmatched. CDR3 length: 13 residues. The CDR3 DNA sequence: TGTGCCAGCACGGACAGGGGTTTCGATGAGCAGTTCTTC. Its translation: CASTDRGFDEQFF.